A selection of T cell receptor beta chains follows, all from one sample in a study of blood T cell repertoires in COVID-19. Repertoires were generated with immunoSEQ multiplex PCR, while TCRdb's copy carries only in-frame clones and drops some. This table holds 310,000 or so clones, more than 70% found once. Sequencing was carried out using peripheral blood. Receptors were obtained from a woman in her forties or fifties with acute or convalescent COVID-19. Both conserved end residues are trimmed from each CDR3. The order of the fields is CDR3 length, J gene, V gene, CDR3 protein.

13,TRBJ1-2,TRBV7-2,ASSARTGGPLGYT
11,TRBJ2-3,TRBV7-2,ASSLNREDTQY
11,TRBJ2-5,TRBV6-5,ASSQRVVETQY
13,TRBJ1-3,TRBV7-9,ASSTQGAAGNTIY
13,TRBJ2-7,TRBV5-4,ASSLDSGRTYEQY
9,TRBJ1-1,TRBV2,ASRIRAGAF
15,TRBJ1-3,TRBV7-8,ASSLAFGQHSGNTIY
13,TRBJ2-1,TRBV2,ASSVDYTLNNEQF
12,TRBJ2-2,TRBV6-5,ASSPLWSTGELF
14,TRBJ2-2,TRBV6-6,ASRDQRELNTGELF
14,TRBJ2-1,TRBV9,ASSGQVGTSYNEQF
13,TRBJ2-3,TRBV5-1,ASSLAQGYTDTQY
13,TRBJ2-2,TRBV27,ASSPDSILSGELF
11,TRBJ1-2,TRBV10-3,AVGQGDNYGYT
14,TRBJ1-4,TRBV6-5,ASSYIGTRLGRKLF
16,TRBJ1-2,TRBV24-1,ATSDPGTGDGKDYGYT
13,TRBJ1-4,TRBV20-1,SASSLGQEGEKLF
13,TRBJ2-7,TRBV7-2,ASSLSSGSFYEQY
13,TRBJ2-6,TRBV12-5,ASGSPGAGANVLT
13,TRBJ2-2,TRBV9,ASSEYRLSTGELF
15,TRBJ2-3,TRBV5-1,ASSLRGSGSRSDTQY
13,TRBJ2-1,TRBV18,ASSPRVPTYNEQF
15,TRBJ1-1,TRBV12-5,ASGGGTALPMNTEAF
12,TRBJ2-3,TRBV7-3,ASSSTGRPDTQY
11,TRBJ2-1,TRBV2,ASSLFGENEQF
13,TRBJ2-7,TRBV18,ASSPGQNPSYEQY
15,TRBJ2-3,TRBV5-6,ASSSIGTSGSTDTQY
11,TRBJ1-5,TRBV11-2,ASSLDLGQPQH
14,TRBJ1-3,TRBV4-1,ASSPLGGSSGNTIY
12,TRBJ1-1,TRBV7-2,ASSGGQVNTEAF
12,TRBJ2-5,TRBV2,ASSGNRVGETQY
12,TRBJ1-2,TRBV6-1,ASSDHTGHYGYT
12,TRBJ2-1,TRBV7-2,ASSLTRLYNEQF
14,TRBJ2-7,TRBV7-8,ASSPGRDRGWDEQY
13,TRBJ1-2,TRBV5-1,ASSLQTGVTYGYT
14,TRBJ1-2,TRBV19,ASSTSGQGRTYGYT
11,TRBJ1-1,TRBV2,ASTKGGNTEAF
11,TRBJ1-2,TRBV2,ASSVLREGGYT
14,TRBJ1-2,TRBV6-5,ASSLLGRQGDYGYT
13,TRBJ2-7,TRBV27,ASSLKGFSSYEQY
13,TRBJ1-6,TRBV11-2,ASSFSSSAYSPLH